Below are 25 T cell receptor beta chains sequenced from a single sample in a study of T cell responses to AZD1222 COVID-19 vaccine. TCRdb's table, derived via immunoSEQ multiplex PCR, lists solely in-frame clones and lacks some. Found here are about 120,000 clones, 88% of them singletons; the top ten hold approximately 3.5%. Sequences were derived from peripheral blood, sampled 28 days after the second AZD1222 dose. The receptors shown here come from an adult who received the AZD1222 COVID-19 vaccine.

V usage is TRBV9 and J usage is TRBJ2-5; 8 bases agree with TRBD1. This CDR3 region has 15 residues. The germline V gene encodes CDR1 SGDLS and CDR2 YYNGEE. Trimming removed 3 bases from V and 2 bases from J; junction bases left unmatched: 6. CDR3 amino acids: CASSAVTGEQETQYF. The CDR3 region has the DNA TGTGCCAGCAGCGCAGTGACAGGGGAGCAAGAGACCCAGTACTTC. The full variable domain, in which reference TRBV9 and TRBJ2-5 provide the parts outside the CDR3, is DSGVTQTPKHLITATGQRVTLRCSPRSGDLSVYWYQQSLDQGLQFLIQYYNGEERAKGNILERFSAQQFPDLHSELNLSSLELGDSALYFCASSAVTGEQETQYFGPGTRLLVL.

The chain combines TRBV7-9 with TRBJ1-5, with 7 bases fitting TRBD1. CDR3 size: 16 residues. V trimming: 5 bases; J trimming: 0 bases; junction bases outside the gene matches: 7. CDR1 and CDR2 (germline): SEHNR, FQNEAQ (reference sequence). As DNA, the CDR3 is TGTGCCAGCAGCCCCGGGCAGGGGGATAGCAATCAGCCCCAGCATTTT. Its translation: CASSPGQGDSNQPQHF.

On this clone itself: Different DNA sequences within this sample yield the same CDR3. The genes are TRBV27 and TRBJ2-5, with TRBD2 as a possible D gene (6 bases). The CDR3 extends over 13 amino acids. CDR1 is MNHEY, CDR2 SMNVEV, per germline (reference sequence). V lost 5 bases and J lost 4, with 11 bases in between. CDR3 in DNA: TGTGCCAGCAGTCCCGGGAGAAGAGAGACCCAGTACTTC. Its protein is CASSPGRRETQYF.

The rearrangement uses TRBV10-3 and TRBJ1-2; unclear D gene. This CDR3 comprises 11 residues. Looked up from germline, CDR1 is ENHRY and CDR2 is SYGVKD. V gave up 0 bases and J gave up 8 bases, with 4 bases separating them. CDR3 in DNA: TGTGCCATCAGTGAGTCGTGGGGCTACACCTTC. Translation gives CAISESWGYTF.

This chain joins TRBV29-1 and TRBJ1-2; TRBD1 might be the D (5 bases). The CDR3 consists of 11 residues. Germline V gene sequence: CDR1 SQVTM, CDR2 ANQGSEA. V was clipped by 5 bases and J by 4 bases, with 8 bases between them. The CDR3 protein is CSVTDSYGYTF. CDR3 bases: TGCAGCGTTACAGACAGCTATGGCTACACCTTC.

The chain recombines TRBV5-6 with TRBJ2-7; 11 bases map to TRBD1. Per the germline V gene, CDR1 is SGHDT and CDR2 is YYEEEE. The CDR3 contains 14 residues. After removal of 4 bases from V and 7 bases from J, the junction contained 7 bases not matched to a gene. The CDR3 DNA is TGTGCCAGCAGCACGGACAGGGGGCGGAATGAGCAGTACTTC. Its translation: CASSTDRGRNEQYF.

This chain uses TRBV7-2 with TRBJ1-2; D is possibly TRBD1 (5 bases). V lost 1 base and J lost 5, with 8 bases in between. CDR1 is SGHTA, CDR2 FQGNSA, per germline. The CDR3 runs to 13 residues. CDR3 sequence: CASSLGQRYGYTF. CDR3 DNA sequence: TGTGCCAGCAGCTTAGGACAGCGATATGGCTACACCTTC.

With respect to this clone: A junction end diverges from the germline sequence, so it may reflect a read error. The chain is built from TRBV7-2 and TRBJ2-7; 9 bases fit TRBD1. The CDR3 runs to 14 residues. Germline V gene lookup returns CDR1 SGHTA and CDR2 FQGNSA. The CDR3 is CASSLTVNTGTGIF. As DNA, the CDR3 is TGTGCCAGCAGCTTAACGGTAAATACCGGGACAGGGATCTTC.

The J gene is TRBJ1-6, the V gene TRBV15, with TRBD1 as a possible D gene (5 bases). The CDR3 spans 13 residues. V was cut by 11 bases and J by 13 bases, with 21 bases left in between. CDR1 LNHNV and CDR2 YYDKDF come from the germline V gene (reference sequence). Here the CDR3 DNA reads TGTGCCTCTGGCCAGGGAAGGTTGACCCCCCTCCACTTT. Translated, it gives CASGQGRLTPLHF.

The chain couples TRBV19 to TRBJ2-5; the match to TRBD2 covers 9 bases. The V and J ends lost 7 bases and 4 bases, in that order; junction bases with no gene match: 16. This CDR3 is built from 17 residues. Germline CDR1 LNHDA, CDR2 SQIVND (reference sequence). The CDR3 spells CASIARGGRAGSETQYF. CDR3 DNA: TGTGCCAGTATCGCCAGGGGCGGGAGGGCCGGGTCAGAGACCCAGTACTTC.

This chain uses TRBV30 with TRBJ1-1; D possibly corresponds to TRBD1 (6 bases). V lost 0 bases and J 1 base, leaving 21 bases between the germline ends. Germline CDR1 and CDR2: GTSNPN and SVGIG (reference sequence). The CDR3 sequence is 18 residues long. CDR3: CAWSVIYRGRIGNTEAFF. As DNA, the CDR3 is TGTGCCTGGAGTGTAATTTATCGGGGGCGCATTGGGAACACTGAAGCTTTCTTT.

This clone was recorded a few times. The rearrangement joins TRBV7-2 to TRBJ2-3; D could derive from TRBD1 or TRBD2 (5 bases each). The germline V gene has CDR1 SGHTA and CDR2 FQGNSA. The CDR3 totals 16 residues. The V end lost 1 base, the J end lost 2 bases, and 13 bases lay between the germline ends. For the CDR3, the DNA is TGTGCCAGCAGCTTAGGTGGGGGAGTACACACAGATACGCAGTATTTT. Amino acid sequence: CASSLGGGVHTDTQYF.

The gene calls are TRBV6-5 and TRBJ1-1; D unresolved. Germline V gives CDR1 MNHEY, CDR2 SVGAGI. This CDR3 has 14 amino acids. The ends were cut back, 6 bases at V and 5 bases at J, with 16 bases in the middle. In DNA form, the CDR3 reads TGTGCCAGCAGAGATACCCTGCGAAGGACTGAAGCTTTCTTT. Its protein is CASRDTLRRTEAFF.

V usage is TRBV10-3 and J usage is TRBJ2-7, with 8 nucleotides matching TRBD2. Looked up from germline, CDR1 is ENHRY and CDR2 is SYGVKD. The CDR3 contains 15 residues. Germline trimming cut 7 bases from V and 7 bases from J; bases unmatched to any gene: 15. The CDR3 is CAITGAGAHPGEQYF. The CDR3 DNA sequence: TGTGCCATCACTGGAGCGGGAGCCCATCCAGGGGAGCAGTACTTC.

The V gene is TRBV7-2, the J gene TRBJ1-1; D remains ambiguous. Germline CDR1 reads SGHTA; CDR2 reads FQGNSA. Trimming shortened V by 0 bases and J by 4 bases, and 6 bases separated the two germline ends. This CDR3 is 13 amino acids long. DNA of the CDR3: TGTGCCAGCAGCTTAGCGTGGGGCACTGAAGCTTTCTTT. This translates into CASSLAWGTEAFF.

The CDR3 is CASSLDRGTEAFF. CDR3 in DNA: TGTGCCAGTAGTCTTGACAGGGGTACTGAAGCTTTCTTT. This sequence joins TRBV19 and TRBJ1-1; 8 bases align to TRBD1. V shed 5 bases and J 5 bases; nucleotides not matched to a gene: 4. CDR1 and CDR2 (germline): LNHDA, SQIVND (reference sequence). This CDR3 spans 13 amino acids.

This clone was observed once. The rearrangement uses TRBV12-2 and TRBJ1-1. TRBV12-2 represents a pseudogene. There are 14 residues in the CDR3. The CDR3 nucleotides are TGTGCAAGTCGCTTAGTGGGACGGAGGCCTGAAGCTTTCTTT. Protein product: CASRLVGRRPEAFF.

This chain connects TRBV12-3 or TRBV12-4 to TRBJ2-3, with 7 bases lining up with TRBD1. V gave up 10 bases and J gave up 10 bases; unmatched junction bases: 14. CDR3 length equals 13 residues. The chain's CDR3 is CATGTEAQSAQYF. The CDR3 coding sequence is TGTGCCACCGGGACAGAGGCACAGAGTGCGCAGTATTTT.

J is TRBJ2-3 and V is TRBV28; D is ambiguous. The V end lost 7 bases, the J end lost 1 base, and 9 bases lay between the germline ends. Germline CDR1 reads MDHEN; CDR2 reads SYDVKM. This CDR3 comprises 13 residues. CDR3 nucleotides: TGTGCCAGCACTGAGACGGGCACAGATACGCAGTATTTT. Protein sequence: CASTETGTDTQYF. Full variable domain (outside the CDR3, taken from reference TRBV28 and TRBJ2-3): DVKVTQSSRYLVKRTGEKVFLECVQDMDHENMFWYRQDPGLGLRLIYFSYDVKMKEKGDIPEGYSVSREKKERFSLILESASTNQTSMYLCASTETGTDTQYFGPGTRLTVL.

This clone was seen a few times. The chain joins TRBV7-2 to TRBJ2-2; D tentatively reads TRBD1 or TRBD2 (5 bases each). Trimming left V 5 bases short and J 6 bases short, with 16 bases between. Germline assignment: CDR1 SGHTA and CDR2 FQGNSA. This CDR3 has 15 amino acids. The CDR3 region has the DNA TGTGCCAGCAGCCGTGACAGTCGGGGTTCCGGGGAGCTGTTTTTT. Translation: CASSRDSRGSGELFF.

The V and J genes are TRBV5-1 and TRBJ1-3, with a weak D call TRBD1 (6 bases). The germline gives CDR1 SGHRS, CDR2 YFSETQ. With 0 bases removed from V and 0 bases from J, the gap between germline ends came to 10 bases. There are 16 residues in the CDR3. CDR3 region: CASSLAGDISGNTIYF. Written as DNA, the CDR3 is TGCGCCAGCAGCTTGGCAGGGGATATCTCTGGAAACACCATATATTTT.

This chain connects TRBV28 to TRBJ2-7; 8 bases fit TRBD1. Germline-derived CDR1 and CDR2 are MDHEN and SYDVKM. There are 17 residues in the CDR3. Losses at the gene ends were 3 bases for V and 2 bases for J; bases not matched to a gene: 12. CDR3 sequence (DNA): TGTGCCAGCAGTTTTTCGTTCGTCGGACAGGGAGCCTACGAGCAGTACTTC. Its protein product is CASSFSFVGQGAYEQYF.

In its sample, this clone was seen a few times. The genes are TRBV29-1 and TRBJ2-7; D perhaps matches TRBD1 (6 bases). With 7 bases removed from V and 6 bases from J, the gap between germline ends came to 13 bases. In germline, CDR1 is SQVTM, CDR2 ANQGSEA. This CDR3 contains 11 residues. The CDR3 DNA sequence: TGCAGCGGACTTGGCAGGGGCGAGCAGTACTTC. Its protein is CSGLGRGEQYF.

The chain recombines TRBV7-3 with TRBJ2-3; perhaps TRBD2 as D (6 bases). V shed 1 base and J shed 8 bases, with 10 bases lying between them. The CDR3 extends over 13 amino acids. CDR1 and CDR2 (germline): SGHTA, FQGTGA. Written as DNA, the CDR3 is TGTGCCAGCAGCTTAAGGGGGGTCAGTACGCAGTATTTT. This gives the protein CASSLRGVSTQYF. The full variable domain, in which reference TRBV7-3 and TRBJ2-3 provide the parts outside the CDR3, is GAGVSQTPSNKVTEKGKYVELRCDPISGHTALYWYRQSLGQGPEFLIYFQGTGAADDSGLPNDRFFAVRPEGSVSTLKIQRTERGDSAVYLCASSLRGVSTQYFGPGTRLTVL.

This clone showed up just once. This chain links TRBV4-2 with TRBJ1-5; D perhaps matches TRBD1 (5 bases). Deletions cut 1 base from V and 3 bases from J, with 13 bases between. CDR1 and CDR2 (germline): LGHNA, YNFKEQ. The CDR3 has 16 amino acids. The CDR3 loop reads CASSQASAGINQPQHF. The DNA for the CDR3 is TGTGCCAGCAGCCAAGCCTCCGCAGGGATCAATCAGCCCCAGCATTTT.